This entry concerns a single T cell receptor beta chain. Its antigen is undetermined. This table comes from immunoSEQ multiplex PCR, and its TCRdb copy is limited to in-frame clones, with some not included. Of about 84,000 clones in the sample, approximately 83% were seen once. Germline V gives CDR1 LGHDT, CDR2 YNNKEL (reference sequence). The CDR3 is made up of 14 amino acids. V lost 0 bases and J lost 5, with 8 bases in between. The sample comes from a study of T cell responses to AZD1222 COVID-19 vaccine. Findings and limits, study-wide: Baseline seropositivity characterized only six AZD1222 recipients. The study sampled repertoires only after the peak T cell response. CD4 TCRs covered the whole spike, strongest at regions 160-218 and 743-854.

The TCR sequence derives from an adult who received the AZD1222 COVID-19 vaccine. The specimen was peripheral blood, collected 28 days after the second AZD1222 dose. This chain connects TRBV3-1 (or the pseudogene TRBV3-2) to TRBJ1-5; no reliable D call. The CDR3 sequence: CASSQDGFYQPQHF. DNA of the CDR3: TGTGCCAGCAGCCAAGACGGCTTCTATCAGCCCCAGCATTTT.